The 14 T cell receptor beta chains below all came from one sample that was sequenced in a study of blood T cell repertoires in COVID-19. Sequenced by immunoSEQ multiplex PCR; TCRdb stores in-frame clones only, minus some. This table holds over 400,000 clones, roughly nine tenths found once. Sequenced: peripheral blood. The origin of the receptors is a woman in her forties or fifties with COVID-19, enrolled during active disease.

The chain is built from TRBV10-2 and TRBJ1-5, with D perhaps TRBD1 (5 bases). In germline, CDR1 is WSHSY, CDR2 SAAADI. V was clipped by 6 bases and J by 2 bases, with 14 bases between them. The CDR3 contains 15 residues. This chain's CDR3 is CASRETAGGNQPQHF. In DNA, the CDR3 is TGCGCCAGCAGGGAGACCGCGGGGGGCAATCAGCCCCAGCATTTT.

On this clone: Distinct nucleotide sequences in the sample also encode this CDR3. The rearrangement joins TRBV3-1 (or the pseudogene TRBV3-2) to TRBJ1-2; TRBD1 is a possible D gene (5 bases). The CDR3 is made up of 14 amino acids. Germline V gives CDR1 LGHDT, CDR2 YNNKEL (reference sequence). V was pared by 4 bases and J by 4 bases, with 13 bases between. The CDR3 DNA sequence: TGTGCCAGCAGCCCGACCGGGGGGGGCTATGGCTACACCTTC. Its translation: CASSPTGGGYGYTF.

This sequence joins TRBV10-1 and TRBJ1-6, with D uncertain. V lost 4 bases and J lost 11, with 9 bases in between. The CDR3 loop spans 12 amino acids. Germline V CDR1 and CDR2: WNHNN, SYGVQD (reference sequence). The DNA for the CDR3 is TGCGCCAGCAGTGTCGGGAATACACCCCTCCACTTT. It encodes CASSVGNTPLHF.

CDR3 loop: CASSSGREQFF. CDR3 coding DNA: TGTGCCAGTAGCTCAGGGAGGGAGCAGTTCTTC. The V gene is TRBV19, the J gene TRBJ2-1, with D possibly matching TRBD2 (6 bases). Germline V gives CDR1 LNHDA, CDR2 SQIVND (reference sequence). The CDR3 is 11 amino acids. V shed 6 bases and J shed 10 bases, with 10 bases lying between them.

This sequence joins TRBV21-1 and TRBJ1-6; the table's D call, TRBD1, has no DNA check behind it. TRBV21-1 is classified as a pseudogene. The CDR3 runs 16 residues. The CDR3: CASSKVQLGGGSPLHF. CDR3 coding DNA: TGTGCCAGCAGCAAAGTCCAGCTAGGGGGCGGGTCACCCCTCCACTTT.

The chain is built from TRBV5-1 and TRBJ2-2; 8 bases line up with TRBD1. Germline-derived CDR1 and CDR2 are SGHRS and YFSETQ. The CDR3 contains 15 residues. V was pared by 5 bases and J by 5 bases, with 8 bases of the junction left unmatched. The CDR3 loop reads CASRLPGQVTGELFF. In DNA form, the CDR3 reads TGCGCCAGCAGACTCCCGGGACAGGTAACCGGGGAGCTGTTTTTT.

The CDR3 region has the DNA TGTGCCAGCAGTTGGAGGGGAGAGACCCAGTACTTC. Translating gives CASSWRGETQYF. The chain links TRBV12-3 or TRBV12-4 to TRBJ2-5, with a weak D call TRBD2 (6 bases). This CDR3 spans 12 amino acids. Trimming took 4 bases from V and 4 from J, leaving 7 bases between them.

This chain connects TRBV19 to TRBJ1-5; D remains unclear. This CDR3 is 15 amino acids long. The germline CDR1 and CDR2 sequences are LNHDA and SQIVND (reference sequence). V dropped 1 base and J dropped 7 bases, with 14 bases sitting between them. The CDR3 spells CASSIGAAGGQPQHF. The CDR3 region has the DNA TGTGCCAGTAGTATAGGGGCCGCCGGAGGCCAGCCCCAGCATTTT.

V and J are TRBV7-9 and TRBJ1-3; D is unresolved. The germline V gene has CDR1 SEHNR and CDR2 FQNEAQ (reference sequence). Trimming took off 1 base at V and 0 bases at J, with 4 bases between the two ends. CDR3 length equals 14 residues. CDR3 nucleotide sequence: TGTGCCAGCAGCTTAGGCGCCTCTGGAAACACCATATATTTT. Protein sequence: CASSLGASGNTIYF. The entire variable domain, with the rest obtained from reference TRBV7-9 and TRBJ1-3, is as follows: DTGVSQNPRHKITKRGQNVTFRCDPISEHNRLYWYRQTLGQGPEFLTYFQNEAQLEKSRLLSDRFSAERPKGSFSTLEIQRTEQGDSAMYLCASSLGASGNTIYFGEGSWLTVV.

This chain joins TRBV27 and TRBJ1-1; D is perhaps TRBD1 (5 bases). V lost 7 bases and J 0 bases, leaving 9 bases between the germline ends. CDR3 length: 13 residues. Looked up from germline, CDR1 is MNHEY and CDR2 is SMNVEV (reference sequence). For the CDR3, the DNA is TGTGCCAGCACCAGGACACTGAACACTGAAGCTTTCTTT. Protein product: CASTRTLNTEAFF.

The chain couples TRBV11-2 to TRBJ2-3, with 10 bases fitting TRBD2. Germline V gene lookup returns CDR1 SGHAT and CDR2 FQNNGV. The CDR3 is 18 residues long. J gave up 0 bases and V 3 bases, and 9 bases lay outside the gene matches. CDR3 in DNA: TGTGCCAGCAGCTTGGGGCTAGCGGGGGCCGGAAGCACAGATACGCAGTATTTT. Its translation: CASSLGLAGAGSTDTQYF.

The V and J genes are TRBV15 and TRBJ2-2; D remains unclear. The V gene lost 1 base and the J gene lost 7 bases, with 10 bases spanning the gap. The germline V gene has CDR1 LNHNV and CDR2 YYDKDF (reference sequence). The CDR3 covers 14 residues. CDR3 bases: TGTGCCACCAGCAGAGTACAGTTCGGCGGGGAGCTGTTTTTT. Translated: CATSRVQFGGELFF.

CDR3 bases: TGCGCCAGCAGTGCGGCAGGATCTACCGGGGAGCTGTTTTTT. It specifies CASSAAGSTGELFF. This chain connects TRBV10-1 to TRBJ2-2; D is uncertain. CDR1 and CDR2 (germline): WNHNN, SYGVQD (reference sequence). The CDR3 contains 14 residues. Trimming pared 4 bases from V and 5 bases from J, leaving 11 bases between.

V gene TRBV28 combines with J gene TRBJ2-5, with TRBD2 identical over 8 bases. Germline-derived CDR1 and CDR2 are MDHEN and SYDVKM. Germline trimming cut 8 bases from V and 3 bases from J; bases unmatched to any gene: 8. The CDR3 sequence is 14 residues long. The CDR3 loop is CASGLAGTEETQYF. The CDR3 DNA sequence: TGTGCCAGCGGGTTAGCGGGGACCGAAGAGACCCAGTACTTC.